The rows below give T cell receptor beta chains drawn from one sample of a study of regulatory T cells in long-lasting Graves disease. TCRdb reprocessed the multiplex PCR reads via MiXCR and lists one record per CDR3 protein. The top ten clones hold 15% to 20% of a sample with 620,000 or so distinct CDR3 sequences, 15% to 20% of them seen once. The sample also formed part of further work on T cells in Graves' hyperthyroidism and ophthalmopathy.

The source was peripheral blood mononuclear cells (PBMCs), collected at new diagnosis, from a patient treated with antithyroid drugs. These receptors were taken from a woman in her 30s with Graves disease. Both conserved end residues are part of each CDR3. A D gene is named only where the DNA matches it firmly. Size values are once, few and many counts, or a class for expanded clones, and some rows have none.

TRBV19,.,TRBJ1-6,TRBD1,CASRDSLILGSPLHF,TGTGCCAGCCGGGACAGTCTCATCCTCGGTTCACCCCTCCACTTT
TRBV24-1,many,TRBJ2-5,.,CATSGASGWQETQYF,TGTGCCACCAGTGGGGCCTCCGGGTGGCAAGAGACCCAGTACTTC
TRBV3-1,.,TRBJ2-3,TRBD2,CASSLGLAGRTQYF,TGTGCCAGCAGCCTTGGACTAGCGGGGCGTACGCAGTATTTT
TRBV7-6,many,TRBJ2-2,.,CASTLQRANTGELFF,TGTGCCAGCACCCTCCAACGGGCGAACACCGGGGAGCTGTTTTTT
TRBV6-9,few,TRBJ2-5,.,CASSSLPGGGANWWYF,TGTGCCAGCAGTTCCCTCCCAGGGGGGGGCGCCAATTGGTGGTACTTC
TRBV7-9,many,TRBJ1-3,.,CASSLGTNTIYF,TGTGCCAGCAGCTTAGGCACCAACACCATATATTTT
TRBV25-1,.,TRBJ2-3,.,CASSNREDYTDTQYF,TGTGCCAGCAGCAACAGGGAGGATTACACAGATACGCAGTATTTT
TRBV5-1,many,TRBJ2-1,TRBD2,CASSSTGTSFDEQFF,TGCGCCAGCAGCTCAACCGGGACTAGTTTCGATGAGCAGTTCTTC
TRBV30,few,TRBJ2-1,.,CACGRADSYNEQFF,TGTGCCTGCGGTAGGGCGGATTCCTACAATGAGCAGTTCTTC
TRBV6-1,many,TRBJ1-2,.,CASSDAAQGVDGYTF,TGTGCCAGCAGTGACGCTGCGCAGGGTGTTGATGGCTACACCTTC
TRBV7-2,many,TRBJ2-3,TRBD2,CASSAFLAGDTQYF,TGTGCCAGCAGCGCATTTCTAGCGGGAGATACGCAGTATTTT
TRBV7-8,few,TRBJ2-7,TRBD2,CASSLDPSGRAGYEQYF,TGTGCCAGCAGCTTAGATCCTAGCGGGAGGGCCGGGTACGAGCAGTACTTC
TRBV20-1,many,TRBJ1-1,TRBD1,CSADRGHTEAFF,TGCAGTGCTGACAGGGGGCATACTGAAGCTTTCTTT
TRBV30,few,TRBJ1-2,.,CAWSVLVGYTF,TGTGCCTGGAGTGTATTGGTTGGCTACACCTTC
TRBV28,few,TRBJ2-7,.,CASRQGPYEQCF,TGTGCCAGCAGGCAGGGTCCCTACGAGCAGTGCTTC
TRBV5-4,.,TRBJ1-4,.,CASSFTGGAGEKLFF,TGTGCCAGCAGCTTTACTGGGGGCGCGGGGGAAAAACTGTTTTTT
TRBV2,many,TRBJ2-3,TRBD1,CASSGDRGHGAQYF,TGTGCCAGCAGTGGGGACAGGGGGCACGGGGCGCAGTATTTT
TRBV30,.,TRBJ2-1,TRBD1,CAWRFRDRQFF,TGTGCCTGGAGATTCCGGGACAGACAGTTCTTC
TRBV6-5,.,TRBJ2-7,TRBD2,CASSSVLIGSLAGGGGEQYF,TGTGCCAGCAGTTCAGTCCTCATCGGGTCCCTAGCGGGAGGAGGAGGGGAGCAGTACTTC
TRBV28,many,TRBJ2-7,.,CASAGGYEQYF,TGTGCCAGCGCGGGCGGTTACGAGCAGTACTTC
TRBV5-1,once,TRBJ2-1,.,CASSRTTGTASYNEQFF,TGCGCCAGCAGCCGCACTACCGGGACCGCTTCCTACAATGAGCAGTTCTTC
TRBV12-3/TRBV12-4,.,TRBJ1-5,.,CATSDSRRSFMNQPQHF,TGTGCCACCAGTGATTCTCGCCGCAGCTTCATGAATCAGCCCCAGCATTTT
TRBV7-2,.,TRBJ2-1,.,CASSLVPTRPESYNEQLF,TGTGCCAGCAGCTTAGTTCCTACTCGGCCGGAGTCCTACAATGAGCAGCTCTTC
TRBV27,many,TRBJ1-5,.,CASSSSTLGSNQPQHF,TGTGCCAGCAGTTCGTCGACTCTTGGCAGCAATCAGCCCCAGCATTTT